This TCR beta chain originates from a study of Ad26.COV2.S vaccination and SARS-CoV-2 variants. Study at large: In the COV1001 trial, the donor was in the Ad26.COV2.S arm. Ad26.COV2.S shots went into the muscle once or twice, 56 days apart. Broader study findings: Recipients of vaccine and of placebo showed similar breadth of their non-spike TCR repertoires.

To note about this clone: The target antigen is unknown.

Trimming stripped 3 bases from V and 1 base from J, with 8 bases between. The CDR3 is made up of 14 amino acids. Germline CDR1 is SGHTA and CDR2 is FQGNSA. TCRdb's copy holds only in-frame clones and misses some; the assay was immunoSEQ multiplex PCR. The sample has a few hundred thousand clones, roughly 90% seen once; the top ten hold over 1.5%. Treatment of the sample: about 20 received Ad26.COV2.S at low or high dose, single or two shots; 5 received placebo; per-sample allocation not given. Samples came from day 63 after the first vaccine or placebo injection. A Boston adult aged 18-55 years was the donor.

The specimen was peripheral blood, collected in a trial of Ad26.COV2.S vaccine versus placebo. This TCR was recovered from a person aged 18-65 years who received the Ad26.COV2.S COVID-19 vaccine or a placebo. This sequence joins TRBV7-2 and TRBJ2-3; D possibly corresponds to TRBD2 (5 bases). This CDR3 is CASSFAGRTDTQYF. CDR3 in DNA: TGTGCCAGCAGCTTTGCGGGTCGCACAGATACGCAGTATTTT.